This T cell receptor (beta chain) was captured by sequencing in a study of regulatory T cells in long-lasting Graves disease. Time point meaning: persistent/refractory GD, antithyroid drugs over 5 years with positive TRAb. TCR sequences were obtained from RNA taken from PBMCs. Notes on the study in general: Persistent disease was associated with favored TRBV28 usage and with favored use of TRBJ1-2 and TRBJ2-5.

This clonotype was found many times. Its antigen is still unknown. Arm-PCR of CDR3 regions with iRepertoire HTBI primers generated TCR beta libraries. One entry per CDR3 protein, called by TCRdb with MiXCR from the multiplex PCR reads. The repertoire holds about 300,000 distinct CDR3 sequences, with roughly 21% as singletons. Germline V gene lookup returns CDR1 SQVTM and CDR2 ANQGSEA. This CDR3 region has 13 residues. V lost 7 bases to trimming and J lost 0 bases, with 12 bases between them. This specimen was peripheral blood mononuclear cells (PBMCs), taken when the disease was refractory, from a patient treated with antithyroid drugs. The V call is TRBV29-1, the J call TRBJ1-1, with a possible D match to TRBD1 (5 bases). This TCR was recovered from a female donor with Graves disease. The CDR3 protein is CSALTDLNTEAFF. The CDR3, as DNA: TGCAGCGCCTTGACAGACCTGAACACTGAAGCTTTCTTT.